This is a list of T cell receptor beta chains from one sample in a study of T cell responses to AZD1222 COVID-19 vaccine. Clones were read by immunoSEQ multiplex PCR, and TCRdb kept only the in-frame ones, dropping some. Of 140,000 to 150,000 clones listed, around 93% are singletons. The starting material was peripheral blood, obtained on day 0 of AZD1222 vaccination. The receptor source for this set is an adult in good health. Each CDR3 is given with its conserved first and last residue. The D gene is left open where the match is weak. Clone size is not always given. Where it is, it says once, few, many or a class for expanded clones.

DNA | CDR3 | size | D | J | V
TGTGCCAGCAGCCAAGGTAGGGGGCGCGAGCAGTACTTC | CASSQGRGREQYF | once | TRBD1 | TRBJ2-7 | TRBV3-1/TRBV3-2
TGTGCCAGCAGCCCTACCAGTAGGGGGATTGAAGCTTTCTTT | CASSPTSRGIEAFF | - | - | TRBJ1-1 | TRBV9
TGTGCCACCAGCCCCGGGAAAAAGATTGCTAACTATGGCTACACCTTC | CATSPGKKIANYGYTF | - | - | TRBJ1-2 | TRBV15
TGTGCCAGCAGCTCAAAAGCGGGGGCTTTGAACACCGGGGAGCTGTTTTTT | CASSSKAGALNTGELFF | - | TRBD2 | TRBJ2-2 | TRBV7-2
TGTGCCAGCAGTCGACCCGGGGGACAGGGGTATGGCTACACCTTC | CASSRPGGQGYGYTF | once | TRBD1 | TRBJ1-2 | TRBV6-5
TGTGCCACCTCCGAGGAAAGCAATCAGCCCCAGCATTTT | CATSEESNQPQHF | once | - | TRBJ1-5 | TRBV2
TGTGCCAGCAGCCGTGGGACACCGAACACTGAAGCTTTCTTT | CASSRGTPNTEAFF | - | - | TRBJ1-1 | TRBV7-9
TGTGCCTGGAGTCGGAACAGGGAGGCTCAGCCCCAGCATTTT | CAWSRNREAQPQHF | - | - | TRBJ1-5 | TRBV30
TGTGCCAGCAGCCCCGGGACTTACTCCTACGAGCAGTACTTC | CASSPGTYSYEQYF | few | - | TRBJ2-7 | TRBV5-6
TGTGCCTGGAGTGTAAGGTTTGATCAGCCCCAGCATTTT | CAWSVRFDQPQHF | - | - | TRBJ1-5 | TRBV30
TGTGCCAGCACCAGTATCCGGGGGGTTGGCTACACCTTC | CASTSIRGVGYTF | - | - | TRBJ1-2 | TRBV12-3/TRBV12-4
TGTGCCGCCACTCCCCGGGAGCTCTCTGGAAACACCATATATTTT | CAATPRELSGNTIYF | - | - | TRBJ1-3 | TRBV10-3
TGTGCCAGCAGCCCCGGACCGGACACCGGGGAGCTGTTTTTT | CASSPGPDTGELFF | - | - | TRBJ2-2 | TRBV7-9
TGTGCCACCGGGGGGAGGGATTCACCCCTCCACTTT | CATGGRDSPLHF | - | - | TRBJ1-6 | TRBV27
TGTGCCAGCAGTGAAGCCTGGACAGGGGCTCGGGCACAGCATTTT | CASSEAWTGARAQHF | - | TRBD1 | TRBJ1-5 | TRBV2
TGTGCCACCCTGGGGCTTAACTATGGCTACACCTTC | CATLGLNYGYTF | once | - | TRBJ1-2 | TRBV19